This note documents a single T cell receptor (beta chain) sequence. The antigen remains undetermined. The data were taken from a study of T cell responses to AZD1222 COVID-19 vaccine. Broader study findings: Baseline serology detected seropositivity in only six AZD1222 recipients. Clonal diversity was possibly underestimated, and the donors were mostly white British, with more females. Vaccine-related CD4 TCRs covered spike, predominating at 160-218 and 743-854. Once two AZD1222 doses were given, Spike-specific TCR breadth and depth went up.

Germline trimming cut 4 bases from V and 3 bases from J; bases unmatched to any gene: 5. Germline V gene data show CDR1 as SGHVS and CDR2 as FNYEAQ. There are 15 residues in the CDR3. TCRdb keeps only in-frame clones here, not all; method: immunoSEQ multiplex PCR. The sample includes about 68,000 clones, roughly 90% seen only once; the top ten take 7.8%. The material sequenced was peripheral blood, taken on day 0 of AZD1222 vaccination. The chain couples TRBV7-6 to TRBJ2-5, with TRBD2 matching over 10 bases. The sequence derives from an adult in good health. The CDR3 DNA sequence: TGTGCCAGCAGCTCCGGGACTAGCGTCGAAGAGACCCAGTACTTC. Protein product: CASSSGTSVEETQYF.